One sample yielded the 7 T cell receptor beta chains listed below, sequenced in a study of OX40 agonist ivuxolimab in advanced cancers. The table came from immunoSEQ multiplex PCR; TCRdb's copy has only in-frame clones and leaves some out. The table lists tens of thousands of clones, roughly 80% of them singletons. The source was CD4+ or CD8+ T cells sorted from blood, collected in a trial of the OX40 agonist ivuxolimab. Source of these receptors: an adult with an advanced solid tumor such as melanoma, head and neck, liver or kidney cancer.

This clone was seen a handful of times. This chain connects TRBV4-3 to TRBJ2-5; D unclear. Deletions cut 1 base from V and 2 bases from J, with 11 bases between. The V gene's germline CDR1 is LGHNA and CDR2 YSLEER. The CDR3 has 15 amino acids. CDR3 DNA: TGCGCCAGCAGCCAAGGGCAGACCCCACAAGAGACCCAGTACTTC. This sequence encodes CASSQGQTPQETQYF.

V gene TRBV6-1 combines with J gene TRBJ1-2, with TRBD1 matching 10 bases. The V gene's germline CDR1 is MNHNS and CDR2 SASEGT. The CDR3 runs 15 residues. The V segment lost 7 bases and the J segment 4 bases; nucleotides outside the gene matches: 9. CDR3 loop: CASTQRDRGSYGYTF. CDR3 sequence (DNA): TGTGCCAGCACCCAAAGGGACAGGGGTTCCTATGGCTACACCTTC.

This sequence joins TRBV6-1 and TRBJ1-5; D is possibly TRBD1 (6 bases). V lost 6 bases and J lost 4, with 13 bases in between. Germline CDR1 and CDR2: MNHNS and SASEGT. The CDR3 is 14 amino acids. CDR3 residues: CASRAQGGNQPQHF. The CDR3 region has the DNA TGTGCCAGCAGGGCACAGGGAGGAAATCAGCCCCAGCATTTT.

The V call is TRBV6-1, the J call TRBJ1-2; 11 bases map to TRBD1. V lost 0 bases and J lost 4; bases outside the gene matches: 4. Germline V gene data show CDR1 as MNHNS and CDR2 as SASEGT. The CDR3 totals 16 residues. The CDR3 is CASSEAPGTGGYGYTF. DNA for the CDR3: TGTGCCAGCAGTGAAGCGCCCGGGACAGGGGGCTATGGCTACACCTTC.

The chain employs TRBV2 and TRBJ1-1; tentative D call: TRBD1 (5 bases). CDR3 length: 13 amino acids. Germline CDR1 is SNHLY and CDR2 is FYNNEI. The V and J ends lost 6 bases and 4 bases respectively, with 12 bases between them. The CDR3 DNA sequence: TGTGCCAGCAGGTCTCAGGGTGTCACTGAAGCTTTCTTT. Residues: CASRSQGVTEAFF.

V is TRBV5-6 and J is TRBJ2-5; D might be TRBD1 (6 bases). V was pared by 2 bases and J by 4 bases, with 12 bases between. The V gene's germline CDR1 is SGHDT and CDR2 YYEEEE. The CDR3 has 14 residues. For the CDR3, the DNA is TGTGCCAGCAGCTTTTGGGGGCTGGGAGAGACCCAGTACTTC. Residues: CASSFWGLGETQYF.

This sequence joins TRBV7-9 and TRBJ2-3, with D uncertain. V was clipped by 1 base and J by 4 bases, with 15 bases between them. This CDR3 region has 16 residues. Looked up from germline, CDR1 is SEHNR and CDR2 is FQNEAQ (reference sequence). DNA of the CDR3: TGTGCCAGCAGCTTAGGCACTGGTAGTTTCGCAGATACGCAGTATTTT. Its translation: CASSLGTGSFADTQYF.